This T cell receptor (beta chain) was recorded in a study of blood T cells in healthy people across ages. Each individual donor underwent a draw of approximately 10 milliliters of peripheral blood. Study-wide results and caveats: The study regarded diversity estimates from one million T cells as underestimates. It was the long-lived donors that had more naive CD4+ cells and higher diversity than aged donors.

CDR3 length: 14 residues. V was pared by 6 bases and J by 7 bases, with 4 bases of the junction left unmatched. The V gene's germline CDR1 is MNHNS and CDR2 SASEGT. A second PCR, run for about 7 to 11 cycles, used a sample-barcoded 5' primer plus a J-beta primer mix. Per-sample output comprised a minimum of 2.5 million paired-end reads containing CDR3. Each CDR3 protein gets one entry after TCRdb re-called the 5' RACE reads with MiXCR. The table includes about 640,000 distinct CDR3 sequences, under 65% detected once. As regards this clonotype: Its specificity is unknown.

V usage is TRBV6-1 and J usage is TRBJ2-2; 11 positions match TRBD1. Sequences were obtained from blood. The source is a man aged 60 to 75 in good health. CDR3 sequence (DNA): TGTGCCAGCAGCACGGGACAGGGGGTCGGGGAGCTGTTTTTT. Protein: CASSTGQGVGELFF.